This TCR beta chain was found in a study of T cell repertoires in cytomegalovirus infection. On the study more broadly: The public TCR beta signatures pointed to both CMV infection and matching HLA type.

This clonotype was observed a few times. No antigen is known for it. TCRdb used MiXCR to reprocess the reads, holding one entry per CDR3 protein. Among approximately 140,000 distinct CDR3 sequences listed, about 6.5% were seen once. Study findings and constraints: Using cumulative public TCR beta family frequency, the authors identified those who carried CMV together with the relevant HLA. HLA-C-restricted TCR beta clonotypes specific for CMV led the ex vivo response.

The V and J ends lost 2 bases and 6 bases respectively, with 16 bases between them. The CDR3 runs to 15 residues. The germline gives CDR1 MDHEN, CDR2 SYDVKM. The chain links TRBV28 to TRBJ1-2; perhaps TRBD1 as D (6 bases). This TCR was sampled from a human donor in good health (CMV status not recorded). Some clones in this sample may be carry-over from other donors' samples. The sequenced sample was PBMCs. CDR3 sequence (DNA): TGTGCCAGCAGTTTACCCCCCCGGGGGGCTAATGGCTACACCTTC. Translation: CASSLPPRGANGYTF.